The 9 T cell receptor beta chains in this list originate from one sample, sequenced in a study of control samples from healthy donors and cancer patients (dated by TCRdb to 2020 to 2021). The library was generated by the immunoSEQ multiplex PCR assay. The immuneACCESS repertoire file appears here via TCRdb, limited to in-frame rearrangements. These files lack a portion of the clones; in checked studies, under half of the deficit traces to unresolved V genes, and the cause of the others is not known. The sample data list about 75,000 clones, and about four fifths of these were observed just once. Of the sample, more than 13% is held by the ten largest clones. Sample: blood. Every receptor here comes from a man between 45 and 60 years old in good health.

V gene TRBV5-1 combines with J gene TRBJ2-7, with 11 bases that match TRBD2. CDR3 length equals 16 residues. Germline V gene sequence: CDR1 SGHRS, CDR2 YFSETQ. The ends lost 4 bases at V and 4 bases at J; junction bases unmatched: 10. CDR3 residues: CASSEQPGLAVYEQYF. The CDR3 DNA follows: TGCGCCAGCAGCGAACAGCCGGGACTAGCGGTATACGAGCAGTACTTC.

This clone was detected only a few times. The chain couples TRBV24-1 to TRBJ2-1; TRBD1 might be the D (6 bases). Trimming stripped 5 bases from V and 5 bases from J, with 9 bases between. The germline V gene has CDR1 KGHDR and CDR2 SFDVKD. The CDR3 sequence is 13 residues long. The CDR3 DNA sequence: TGTGCCACCAGTGGACAGGTAGACAATGAGCAGTTCTTC. This translates into CATSGQVDNEQFF.

This clone was detected only once. The chain is built from TRBV5-1 and TRBJ1-1; 7 bases are shared with TRBD1. Germline V gene lookup returns CDR1 SGHRS and CDR2 YFSETQ. The CDR3 loop spans 14 amino acids. Germline trimming cut 5 bases from V and 2 bases from J; bases unmatched to any gene: 6. DNA for the CDR3: TGCGCCAGCAGTCCGGGACAGATAAACACTGAAGCTTTCTTT. Its protein is CASSPGQINTEAFF.

The chain recombines TRBV28 with TRBJ1-6; TRBD1 agrees at 7 bases. CDR1 is MDHEN, CDR2 SYDVKM, per germline. The CDR3 contains 15 residues. V shed 4 bases, J shed 7 bases, and the junction held 7 bases outside the gene matches. CDR3 coding DNA: TGTGCCAGCAGTTCCTTGACAGGGAACAATTCACCCCTCCACTTT. Encoded protein: CASSSLTGNNSPLHF.

The V call is TRBV9, the J call TRBJ2-1, with 10 bases aligning to TRBD2. The CDR3 spans 15 residues. Looked up from germline, CDR1 is SGDLS and CDR2 is YYNGEE. The J segment lost 7 bases and the V segment lost 2 bases, leaving 6 bases of the junction unmatched. The CDR3 here is CASSVTPSGRNEQFF. DNA for the CDR3: TGTGCCAGCAGCGTCACCCCTAGCGGGAGAAATGAGCAGTTCTTC.

This clone came up once. The gene calls are TRBV5-1 and TRBJ2-7, with 8 bases identical to TRBD2. This CDR3 has 14 amino acids. Germline values: CDR1 SGHRS, CDR2 YFSETQ. J gave up 5 bases and V 7 bases, and 11 bases lay outside the gene matches. The CDR3 loop is CASREVAGTNEQYF. The CDR3 nucleotides read TGCGCCAGCCGGGAGGTAGCGGGAACGAACGAGCAGTACTTC. Full variable domain (missing parts from reference TRBV5-1 and TRBJ2-7): KAGVTQTPRYLIKTRGQQVTLSCSPISGHRSVSWYQQTPGQGLQFLFEYFSETQRNKGNFPGRFSGRQFSNSRSEMNVSTLELGDSALYLCASREVAGTNEQYFGPGTRLTVT.

The count of this clone is one. The gene calls are TRBV19 and TRBJ1-3, with D tentatively TRBD1 (6 bases). In germline, CDR1 is LNHDA, CDR2 SQIVND (reference sequence). This CDR3 spans 17 amino acids. V was clipped by 1 base and J by 2 bases, with 15 bases between them. DNA for the CDR3: TGTGCCAGTAGTATAGGCCCACAGGGATCGGCTGGAAACACCATATATTTT. Its translation is CASSIGPQGSAGNTIYF.

The chain joins TRBV10-3 to TRBJ2-6, with D possibly matching TRBD1 (5 bases). The germline V gene encodes CDR1 ENHRY and CDR2 SYGVKD. The V end lost 3 bases, the J end lost 0 bases, and 12 bases lay between the germline ends. This CDR3 region has 17 residues. CDR3 sequence (DNA): TGTGCCATCAGTGAAGGTAATACAGGCTCTGGGGCCAACGTCCTGACTTTC. Translated: CAISEGNTGSGANVLTF.

The chain joins TRBV2 to TRBJ2-4; 10 bases are a match to TRBD2. The germline gives CDR1 SNHLY, CDR2 FYNNEI. V lost 6 bases to trimming and J lost 2 bases; unmatched junction nucleotides: 4. The CDR3 totals 15 residues. The CDR3 protein is CASSSGRVTKNIQYF. The CDR3 coding sequence is TGTGCCAGCAGCAGCGGGAGGGTAACCAAAAACATTCAGTACTTC.